Included here is one T cell receptor beta chain sequence, with context. Which antigen it targets is not known. The input lacks base qualities; no much larger clone sits a single base away. TCRbeta CDR3 regions were amplified from genomic DNA using the immunoSEQ Assay, a bias-controlled multiplex PCR. The paper's processing steps were these. Within the assay, amplification of reference gene primers was used to estimate how many nucleated cells each sample contained. To quantify the absolute abundance of each unique TCRbeta CDR3 rearrangement, sequence reads were collapsed and filtered. For each sample, productive Simpson clonality was calculated by taking the square root of Simpson's diversity index across productive rearrangements. Imported from immuneACCESS, the table was reduced by TCRdb to in-frame sequences with V and J called. These copies leave out some clones; in studies compared against another copy, an unresolved V gene accounts for under half, and the cause of the remainder is not known. Clone size and V and J calls were adopted from that table, with D and trimming inferred from the DNA. This sample has some 500,000 clones in its table, and 88% of those were observed once. The top ten hold 1.5% to 2% of the sample.

In the prospective study, participants were roughly 18 to 95 years old, resided in around 25 geographic areas of the United States, and were enrolled through a virtual design. In the prospective study, participants were assigned to cohorts based on the clinical history participants reported in a screening survey and a study questionnaire. Recovered participants in ImmuneRACE Cohort 3 were defined as having two consecutive negative NP/OP PCR tests, clearance from a healthcare professional, or resolution of symptoms. Mobile phlebotomists in the prospective study collected whole blood, serum and a nasopharyngeal or oropharyngeal swab from every participant. Over a roughly two-month period, participants in the prospective study had the option of providing additional blood draws and questionnaires. Prospective study blood samples were shipped either frozen or at room temperature before DNA extraction.

This specimen belongs to a study of blood T cell repertoires in COVID-19 (dated by TCRdb to the early 2020s). With regard to the full study: The collaborator samples originated in the United States, Italy and Spain and spanned the acute and convalescent phases of COVID-19. A freely available public database, intended as a resource for researchers studying the immune response to SARS-CoV-2, is where the repertoires were released. Sample metadata almost always included a de-identified subject ID, COVID-19 status, age in years and sex. Where HLA class I and class II types were available, the types were taken from metadata supplied by the sample provider, not from assay-based typing. The prospective study material was composed of cDNA or gDNA derived from T cells, B-cell-depleted T cells, or PBMCs. Samples came from the ongoing ImmuneRACE study (first 160 participants) plus 1,254 subjects from 6 global collaborators. Subjects who had been exposed to COVID-19, were actively infected with it, or had recovered from it provided the deeply sampled blood TCRbeta repertoires that made up the dataset.

The CDR3 runs 13 residues from the cysteine to the phenylalanine. Only CDR3 DNA is held: 39 bases, read in frame from base 1. CDR1 MNHEY and CDR2 SMNVEV are derived from the germline V gene (reference sequence). V is pared back by 6 bases and J by 4 bases, with 12 bases lying between the germline termini. Overall results and qualifications from the work: The quantity of clinical and demographic metadata differed by source and by participant and was supplied without curation.

The chain is assembled from TRBV27 and TRBJ1-2; 6 matching bases give a weak D call of TRBD1. Sequencing input: PBMCs or T cells enriched from blood (not recorded which). The clonotype comes from a woman between 40 and 50 years old who had recovered from COVID-19. Read as DNA, the sequence is TGTGCCAGCAGCGAACAGGGTAGCTATGGCTACACCTTC. This gives the protein CASSEQGSYGYTF.